These 6 T cell receptor beta chains were sequenced from one sample in a study of control samples from healthy donors and cancer patients. This table comes from immunoSEQ multiplex PCR, and its TCRdb copy is limited to in-frame clones, with some not included. The sample lists about 120,000 clones, approximately 88% occurring once. Sequences were obtained from blood. These receptors were collected from a middle-aged man in good health.

The J gene is TRBJ1-5, the V gene TRBV19, with a weak D call TRBD1 (6 bases). V lost 10 bases and J 0 bases, leaving 16 bases between the germline ends. The CDR3 runs 15 residues. Germline loops: CDR1 LNHDA, CDR2 SQIVND (reference sequence). CDR3 in DNA: TGTGCCACCAGAAGAGGGGGGGATAGCAATCAGCCCCAGCATTTT. Encoded protein: CATRRGGDSNQPQHF. Based on the CDR3 plus reference TRBV19 and TRBJ1-5, the full variable domain is DGGITQSPKYLFRKEGQNVTLSCEQNLNHDAMYWYRQDPGQGLRLIYYSQIVNDFQKGDIAEGYSVSREKKESFPLTVTSAQKNPTAFYLCATRRGGDSNQPQHFGDGTRLSIL.

This chain uses TRBV27 with TRBJ2-1; TRBD2 matches 8 bases. The junction had 10 bases not matched to a gene; V was cut back by 5 bases and J by 7 bases. The CDR3 length is 15 residues. Germline V lookup: CDR1 MNHEY, CDR2 SMNVEV (reference sequence). Here the CDR3 DNA reads TGTGCCAGCAGTCCTCGACTAGCGTCCGGGAATGAGCAGTTCTTC. Amino acids: CASSPRLASGNEQFF.

This chain joins TRBV6-5 and TRBJ1-1; D uncertain. Germline V gives CDR1 MNHEY, CDR2 SVGAGI. V lost 2 bases, J lost 4 bases, and 11 bases lay in between. CDR3 length equals 14 residues. Written as DNA, the CDR3 is TGTGCCAGCAGTTACATCGGGGAGCGCACTGAAGCTTTCTTT. Residues: CASSYIGERTEAFF.

The gene calls are TRBV6-2 or TRBV6-3 and TRBJ1-4; D unclear. Between the trimmed V and J ends, which lost 5 bases and 8 bases, there was a span of 9 bases. The germline V gene has CDR1 MNHEY and CDR2 SVGEGT. The CDR3 totals 12 residues. DNA for the CDR3: TGTGCCAGCAGTACGAGACGGGAAAAACTGTTTTTT. This codes for CASSTRREKLFF.

In its sample, this clone was seen once. The V call is TRBV7-2, the J call TRBJ2-7; tentative D call: TRBD1 (6 bases). V was pared by 0 bases and J by 1 base, with 19 bases between. Germline V lookup: CDR1 SGHTA, CDR2 FQGNSA. The CDR3 length is 18 residues. The CDR3 sequence is CASSLAHYLGQGSYEQYF. The CDR3, as DNA: TGTGCCAGCAGCTTAGCGCATTATCTCGGGCAGGGGTCCTACGAGCAGTACTTC.

CDR3 sequence: CASSYIRTGGSETQYF. CDR3 nucleotides: TGTGCCAGCAGTTATATCAGGACAGGGGGCTCAGAGACCCAGTACTTC. The V and J genes are TRBV6-5 and TRBJ2-5, with TRBD1 matching 11 bases. Germline CDR1 reads MNHEY; CDR2 reads SVGAGI. The V segment lost 3 bases and the J segment 4 bases; nucleotides outside the gene matches: 7. The CDR3 extends over 16 amino acids.